One and the same sample provided the 19 T cell receptor beta chains below, sequenced in a study of blood T cell repertoires in COVID-19. The protocol was immunoSEQ multiplex PCR, while the TCRdb copy is restricted to in-frame clones and leaves out a portion. This sample yields more than 200,000 clones, of which 85% to 90% are seen a single time; roughly 2.5% belongs to the top ten. The source material was peripheral blood. Receptor source: a man aged 25 to 40 with COVID-19, enrolled during active disease.

The rearrangement joins TRBV2 to TRBJ1-1; tentatively, D is TRBD1 (6 bases). Germline lookup yields CDR1 SNHLY and CDR2 FYNNEI. V lost 6 bases, J lost 4 bases, and 18 bases lay in between. The CDR3 extends over 15 amino acids. CDR3 in amino acids: CASSLLLGGPTEAFF. In nucleotides, the CDR3 is TGTGCCAGCAGCCTCTTGTTGGGGGGGCCCACTGAAGCTTTCTTT.

This chain joins TRBV6-5 and TRBJ1-5; the D is unclear. V was trimmed by 2 bases and J by 6 bases, leaving 11 bases between them. Germline CDR1 is MNHEY and CDR2 is SVGAGI. The CDR3 has 14 residues. The CDR3 region is CASSYGLTSQPQHF. In DNA, the CDR3 is TGTGCCAGCAGTTACGGTTTAACATCTCAGCCCCAGCATTTT.

The gene calls are TRBV6-2 or TRBV6-3 and TRBJ2-5; TRBD1 matches at 7 bases. Germline V gives CDR1 MNHEY, CDR2 SVGEGT. Trimming removed 4 bases from V and 7 bases from J; junction bases left unmatched: 18. This CDR3 spans 17 amino acids. The CDR3 is CASSSTPPRQGRGTQYF. The CDR3 DNA is TGTGCCAGCAGTTCAACGCCCCCCAGACAGGGCCGGGGGACCCAGTACTTC.

The V call is TRBV28, the J call TRBJ1-4; perhaps TRBD1 as D (6 bases). Per the germline V gene, CDR1 is MDHEN and CDR2 is SYDVKM. This CDR3 comprises 17 residues. Trimming shortened V by 3 bases and J by 0 bases, and 14 bases separated the two germline ends. The CDR3 loop is CASSFGGAGATNEKLFF. For the CDR3, the DNA is TGTGCCAGCAGTTTCGGGGGGGCAGGGGCAACTAATGAAAAACTGTTTTTT.

This chain uses TRBV19 with TRBJ2-7; a weak D match, TRBD2 (5 bases). This CDR3 has 14 amino acids. Germline V lookup: CDR1 LNHDA, CDR2 SQIVND (reference sequence). With 5 bases removed from V and 2 bases from J, the gap between germline ends came to 13 bases. DNA for the CDR3: TGTGCCAGTAGTGGGTCGGGATACACCTACGAGCAGTACTTC. Protein product: CASSGSGYTYEQYF.

The gene calls are TRBV5-1 and TRBJ2-1; the D gene is possibly TRBD2 (6 bases). From germline, CDR1 is SGHRS and CDR2 YFSETQ. The CDR3 length is 16 residues. The V end lost 3 bases, the J end lost 1 base, and 14 bases lay between the germline ends. The CDR3 loop is CASSWTLGRSYNEQFF. CDR3 sequence (DNA): TGCGCCAGCAGCTGGACACTAGGGAGGTCCTACAATGAGCAGTTCTTC.

This chain uses TRBV9 with TRBJ1-4; 7 bases fit TRBD1. The CDR3 runs 14 residues. Germline-derived CDR1 and CDR2 are SGDLS and YYNGEE. V gave up 4 bases and J gave up 4 bases; unmatched junction bases: 4. Here the CDR3 reads CASSPGQLNEKLFF. CDR3 nucleotide sequence: TGTGCCAGCAGCCCGGGACAGCTTAATGAAAAACTGTTTTTT. Full variable domain (remainder filled in from reference TRBV9 and TRBJ1-4): DSGVTQTPKHLITATGQRVTLRCSPRSGDLSVYWYQQSLDQGLQFLIQYYNGEERAKGNILERFSAQQFPDLHSELNLSSLELGDSALYFCASSPGQLNEKLFFGSGTQLSVL.

This clone was detected once. This sequence joins TRBV6-2 or TRBV6-3 and TRBJ2-3; 10 bases are shared with TRBD1. CDR3 length: 14 amino acids. Looked up from germline, CDR1 is MNHEY and CDR2 is SVGEGT. With V trimmed by 5 bases and J by 10 bases, 9 bases remained unmatched. The CDR3 sequence: CASSTPPGQGSQYF. The DNA for the CDR3 is TGTGCCAGCAGTACCCCACCGGGACAGGGGTCGCAGTATTTT.

This chain connects TRBV7-3 to TRBJ1-1; D might be TRBD1 (6 bases). This CDR3 comprises 13 residues. Trimming removed 5 bases at V and 4 bases at J, with 11 bases between. Germline values: CDR1 SGHTA, CDR2 FQGTGA. Here the CDR3 reads CASSRGAVTEAFF. Here the CDR3 DNA reads TGTGCCAGCAGCCGGGGGGCAGTCACTGAAGCTTTCTTT.

This chain connects TRBV11-3 to TRBJ1-1, with D unclear. Germline assignment: CDR1 SGHNT and CDR2 YENEEA. This CDR3 is built from 13 residues. V lost 6 bases to trimming and J lost 0 bases, with 8 bases between them. CDR3 nucleotides: TGTGCCAGCAGTATTAGCCTGAACACTGAAGCTTTCTTT. This gives the protein CASSISLNTEAFF.

The gene calls are TRBV2 and TRBJ2-5, with D possibly being TRBD1 (5 bases). Germline assignment: CDR1 SNHLY and CDR2 FYNNEI. This CDR3 has 15 amino acids. V shed 0 bases and J shed 2 bases, with 10 bases lying between them. The chain's CDR3 is CASSEARQRQETQYF. The CDR3 bases are TGTGCCAGCAGTGAAGCCCGACAGCGACAAGAGACCCAGTACTTC. The entire variable domain, with the rest obtained from reference TRBV2 and TRBJ2-5, is as follows: EPEVTQTPSHQVTQMGQEVILRCVPISNHLYFYWYRQILGQKVEFLVSFYNNEISEKSEIFDDQFSVERPDGSNFTLKIRSTKLEDSAMYFCASSEARQRQETQYFGPGTRLLVL.

This clone was observed a handful of times. This chain links TRBV15 with TRBJ1-1; D is possibly TRBD1 (5 bases). Germline lookup yields CDR1 LNHNV and CDR2 YYDKDF (reference sequence). Trimming pared 5 bases from V and 6 bases from J, leaving 19 bases between. The CDR3 is 15 residues long. As DNA, the CDR3 is TGTGCCACCAGCTGGGGGGGAACCGGCGAGGCTGAAGCTTTCTTT. Protein sequence: CATSWGGTGEAEAFF.

The chain carries TRBV19 and TRBJ1-5; tentative D call: TRBD1 (6 bases). The CDR3 consists of 19 residues. Germline CDR1 is LNHDA and CDR2 is SQIVND (reference sequence). V was clipped by 8 bases and J by 0 bases, with 26 bases between them. The CDR3 bases are TGTGCCAGTGCTACAGGGCCCCGGAACCTAGAATATAGCAATCAGCCCCAGCATTTT. Amino acids: CASATGPRNLEYSNQPQHF. The full variable domain, its missing parts supplied by reference TRBV19 and TRBJ1-5, is DGGITQSPKYLFRKEGQNVTLSCEQNLNHDAMYWYRQDPGQGLRLIYYSQIVNDFQKGDIAEGYSVSREKKESFPLTVTSAQKNPTAFYLCASATGPRNLEYSNQPQHFGDGTRLSIL.

This clone came up a few times. This CDR3 is CASSLRGGGSWNEQYF. DNA of the CDR3: TGTGCCAGCTCCCTAAGGGGGGGTGGATCCTGGAACGAGCAGTACTTC. The chain combines TRBV18 with TRBJ2-7; possible D gene TRBD2, 7 bases. This CDR3 is 16 amino acids long. CDR1 KGHSH and CDR2 LQKENI come from the germline V gene. Trimming cost V 6 bases and J 5 bases, with 23 bases left between them. Based on the CDR3 plus reference TRBV18 and TRBJ2-7, the full variable domain is NAGVMQNPRHLVRRRGQEARLRCSPMKGHSHVYWYRQLPEEGLKFMVYLQKENIIDESGMPKERFSAEFPKEGPSILRIQQVVRGDSAAYFCASSLRGGGSWNEQYFGPGTRLTVT.

This chain joins TRBV30 and TRBJ2-2; D is uncertain. Germline V gene sequence: CDR1 GTSNPN, CDR2 SVGIG (reference sequence). The V end was cut by 2 bases, the J end by 7 bases, with 8 bases between. The CDR3 covers 12 residues. In DNA, the CDR3 is TGTGCCTGGAGTTCTATTGGCGGGGAGCTGTTTTTT. This gives the protein CAWSSIGGELFF.

This chain connects TRBV6-6 to TRBJ1-5, with D unresolved. V was trimmed by 4 bases and J by 6 bases, leaving 7 bases between them. There are 12 residues in the CDR3. Germline V gene lookup returns CDR1 MNHNY and CDR2 SVGAGI (reference sequence). The CDR3 DNA sequence: TGTGCCAGCAGTTCTTTAATTCAGCCCCAGCATTTT. It encodes CASSSLIQPQHF.

The chain couples TRBV30 to TRBJ2-7; 8 bases align to TRBD1. This CDR3 comprises 14 residues. Looked up from germline, CDR1 is GTSNPN and CDR2 is SVGIG (reference sequence). V shed 2 bases and J 5 bases; nucleotides not matched to a gene: 8. The CDR3 loop is CAWSLGQGAHEQYF. In nucleotides, the CDR3 is TGTGCCTGGAGTCTGGGGCAGGGGGCCCACGAGCAGTACTTC.

This chain joins TRBV6-5 and TRBJ2-6; weak D call: TRBD2 (7 bases). CDR3 length: 15 residues. Deletions cut 10 bases from V and 4 bases from J, with 17 bases between. Germline CDR1 reads MNHEY; CDR2 reads SVGAGI. CDR3: CATQRRGRGANVLTF. The CDR3 DNA is TGTGCCACCCAGAGGCGGGGGCGAGGGGCCAACGTCCTGACTTTC.

The chain links TRBV6-2 or TRBV6-3 to TRBJ1-1; D possibly corresponds to TRBD1 (5 bases). Germline loops: CDR1 MNHEY, CDR2 SVGEGT. This CDR3 is 16 amino acids long. The V gene lost 1 base and the J gene lost 0 bases, with 12 bases spanning the gap. CDR3 bases: TGTGCCAGCAGTTACTTGGGCAGGGTAATGAACACTGAAGCTTTCTTT. As protein: CASSYLGRVMNTEAFF.